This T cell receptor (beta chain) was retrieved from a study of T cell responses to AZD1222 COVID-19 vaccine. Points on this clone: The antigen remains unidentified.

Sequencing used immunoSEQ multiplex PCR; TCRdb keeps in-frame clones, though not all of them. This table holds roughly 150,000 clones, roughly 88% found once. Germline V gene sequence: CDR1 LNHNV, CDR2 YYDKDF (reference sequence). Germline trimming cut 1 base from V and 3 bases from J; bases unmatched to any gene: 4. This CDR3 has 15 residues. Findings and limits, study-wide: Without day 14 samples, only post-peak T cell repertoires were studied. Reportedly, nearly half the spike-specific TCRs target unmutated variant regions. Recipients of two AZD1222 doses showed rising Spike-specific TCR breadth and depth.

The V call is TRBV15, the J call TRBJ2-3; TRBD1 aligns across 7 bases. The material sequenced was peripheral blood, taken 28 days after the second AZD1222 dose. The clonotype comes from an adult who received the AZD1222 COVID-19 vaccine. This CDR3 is CATSRGGQATDTQYF. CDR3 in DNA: TGTGCCACCAGCAGAGGCGGACAGGCAACAGATACGCAGTATTTT.